The clone carrying this T cell receptor (beta chain) appeared a single time. These data come from a study of blood T cell repertoires in COVID-19. At the level of the study: PBMCs, B-cell-depleted T cells, or T cells provided the cDNA or gDNA that made up the material.

Source study methods: Reference gene primer amplification gave nucleated cell count estimates. Clones were read by immunoSEQ multiplex PCR, and TCRdb kept only the in-frame ones, dropping some. V and J calls and clone size are copied from that table; D and trimming were computed from the DNA. The sample lists under 250,000 clones, approximately 85% occurring once. In Seattle, patients joined the study during active infection and were tracked longitudinally. This CDR3 has 14 residues. Germline values: CDR1 ENHRY, CDR2 SYGVKD. Trimming stripped 3 bases from V and 4 bases from J, with 12 bases between. The J gene is TRBJ1-1, the V gene TRBV10-3, with a possible D match to TRBD1 (6 bases). Input material: peripheral blood. This TCR derives from a woman of 80 years or more with COVID-19, enrolled during active disease. In DNA, the CDR3 is TGTGCCATCAGTGAAGGAACAGGGTCCACTGAAGCTTTCTTT. Amino acids: CAISEGTGSTEAFF.